This entry features one T cell receptor (beta chain) sequence. CDR1 is SSHAT and CDR2 is FNYEAQ in the germline V gene (reference sequence). This CDR3 is 16 amino acids long. With 1 base clipped from V and 7 bases from J, the junction kept 8 bases outside the gene matches. Sequenced by immunoSEQ multiplex PCR; TCRdb stores in-frame clones only, minus some. Of around 2.5 million clones in the sample, over 85% are singletons; the top ten hold about 0.34%. These data are taken from a study of shared clonotypes between healthy human individuals. About the research overall: Three CD4 naive, three CD4 memory, two CD8 naive and one CD8 memory plate were used per donor.

V usage is TRBV7-7 and J usage is TRBJ2-2, with 8 bases that match TRBD1. The TCR was taken from a man between 18 and 35 years old in good health. Some clones in this sample may be carry-over from other donors' samples. The material sequenced was naive CD4+ T cells from PBMCs. Subset reported: CD45RA+ positively selected. This CDR3 reads CASSLVAGGAIGELFF. The CDR3 DNA is TGTGCCAGCAGCTTAGTGGCAGGGGGCGCGATCGGGGAGCTGTTTTTT.